This TCR beta chain is from a study of cytotoxic CD8 clonotypes in ibrutinib-treated CLL. Study overall: Investigators reported 25 or so partial and 2 complete responses; after median approximately 63 months, 14 patients remained remitted and about 12 progressed. Response sampling occurred after a median 12 months of treatment (range 6 to 36).

Method: immunoSEQ multiplex PCR; TCRdb's copy keeps in-frame clones and lacks some. The sample consists of about 120,000 clones, 58% of them appearing once. With respect to this clone: Its matching antigen is unknown.

Notes on the study in general: Treatment saw public clonotypes, which were uncommon, either contract or stay stable. Sustained-remission patients were sampled at one set of times and progressing patients at different ones.

This CDR3 contains 15 residues. Germline CDR1 SGHRS, CDR2 YFSETQ. Between the trimmed V and J ends, which lost 4 bases and 4 bases, there was a span of 15 bases. This TCR derives from a human donor with chronic lymphocytic leukemia. The sequencing here drew on PBMCs, taken after 24 months of ibrutinib treatment. This rearrangement joins TRBV5-1 to TRBJ1-5; D may be TRBD1 (5 bases). The CDR3 loop is CASSLSGTSNQPQHF. In DNA form, the CDR3 reads TGCGCCAGCAGCCTTTCCGGGACCTCTAATCAGCCCCAGCATTTT. Filled out from reference TRBV5-1 and TRBJ1-5, the complete variable domain reads KAGVTQTPRYLIKTRGQQVTLSCSPISGHRSVSWYQQTPGQGLQFLFEYFSETQRNKGNFPGRFSGRQFSNSRSEMNVSTLELGDSALYLCASSLSGTSNQPQHFGDGTRLSIL.